This paragraph reports one T cell receptor (beta chain). Its antigen is currently unknown. These data come from a study of shared clonotypes between healthy human individuals. Study-level results: The naive CD4 repertoires of a handful of donors were compared, and roughly 5% of clonotypes were shared.

TCRdb's copy holds only in-frame clones and misses some; the assay was immunoSEQ multiplex PCR. The sample consists of some 2,400,000 clones, approximately 96% of them appearing once. J lost 0 bases, V lost 7 bases, and 9 bases had no gene match. There are 15 residues in the CDR3. The germline gives CDR1 SNHLY, CDR2 FYNNEI. The specimen was naive CD4+ T cells sorted from blood. Stated subset: CD45RA+ positively selected. The sequence was collected from a young man in good health. The rearrangement joins TRBV2 to TRBJ2-7, with TRBD1 identical over 7 bases. The DNA for the CDR3 is TGTGCCAGCACCGGACTGACAGGGAGCTCCTACGAGCAGTACTTC. Translating gives CASTGLTGSSYEQYF.